The entry below describes one T cell receptor beta chain. The antigen remains unidentified. This sample is part of a study of OX40 agonist ivuxolimab in advanced cancers. Study details: Patients received intravenous ivuxolimab every 2 weeks at 0.01 to 10 mg/kg. Mean age approximately 66 years, range about 23 to 85; approximately 83% male. Study observations and caveats: CD4+ and CD8+ blood T cells expanded clonally by week 6 at 0.1 to 3.0 mg/kg.

Germline V CDR1 and CDR2: SGHVS, FNYEAQ. Deletions cut 6 bases from V and 1 base from J, with 15 bases between. The CDR3 is 15 amino acids. TCRdb's table, derived via immunoSEQ multiplex PCR, lists solely in-frame clones and lacks some. In the table there are just under 65,000 clones, 80% to 90% of which are singletons. V is TRBV7-6 and J is TRBJ1-1, with a weak D call TRBD1 (6 bases). This material consisted of CD4+ or CD8+ T cells sorted from blood, taken in a trial of the OX40 agonist ivuxolimab. The clonotype was recovered from an adult with an advanced solid tumor such as melanoma, head and neck, liver or kidney cancer. The CDR3 DNA reads TGTGCCAGCAGTTCGTCAGGGGTGGAGAACACTGAAGCTTTCTTT. This encodes CASSSSGVENTEAFF.